The entry below describes one TCR beta chain. Its antigen is not identified. The data originate from a study of shared clonotypes between healthy human individuals. Findings and limits, study-wide: Naive subsets, compared against memory subsets, generally had larger estimated richness values.

Trimming removed 6 bases from V and 5 bases from J, with 17 bases in between. Germline lookup yields CDR1 LNHDA and CDR2 SQIVND (reference sequence). The CDR3 spans 15 residues. Profiling relied on immunoSEQ multiplex PCR, and the TCRdb table lists in-frame clones only, not all of them. Of approximately 2.5 million clones in the sample, 93% were seen once. The V and J genes are TRBV19 and TRBJ1-5; unclear D gene. The sequence derives from a man younger than 35 in good health. Some clones in this sample may be carry-over from other donors' samples. Source material: naive CD4+ T cells from PBMCs. Subset noted: CD45RA+ positively selected. The DNA of the CDR3 is TGTGCCAGTAGAGGAGGTACGGGAGACCATCAGCCCCAGCATTTT. The encoded protein is CASRGGTGDHQPQHF.